Below, 20 T cell receptor beta chains from the same sample are listed, as sequenced in a study of T-cell reconstitution after alpha-beta-depleted transplantation in children. TCRbeta library preparation incorporated unique molecular identifiers. One entry per CDR3 protein, called by TCRdb with MiXCR from the PCR reads. The table lists 95,000 to 150,000 distinct CDR3 sequences, roughly 23% of them singletons. Material: PBMCs, mostly from graft donor cells, obtained 180 days after TCRalphabeta/CD19-depleted stem cell transplant. These receptor sequences come from a male patient aged 2 to 10 who had a stem cell transplant for chronic granulomatous disease, so the T cells may come from the graft donor.

This clonotype came up a few times. The chain joins TRBV5-1 to TRBJ1-1; a possible D gene is TRBD1 (5 bases). The CDR3 loop spans 16 amino acids. Trimming left V 1 base short and J 8 bases short, with 21 bases between. CDR1 SGHRS and CDR2 YFSETQ come from the germline V gene. The CDR3 sequence is CASSLNPGGSSFEAFF. CDR3 in DNA: TGCGCCAGCAGCTTGAATCCTGGGGGGTCGTCGTTCGAAGCTTTCTTT.

This clonotype was seen only a few times. This rearrangement joins TRBV7-9 to TRBJ1-1; possibly TRBD1 for D (5 bases). The V gene's germline CDR1 is SEHNR and CDR2 FQNEAQ (reference sequence). This CDR3 region has 15 residues. Deletions cut 5 bases from V and 3 bases from J, with 16 bases between. The CDR3 coding sequence is TGTGCCAGCAGCCCAGTCAGGGCGGGAGACACTGAAGCTTTCTTT. This encodes CASSPVRAGDTEAFF.

This clonotype occurred many times. The V and J genes are TRBV29-1 and TRBJ2-5, with 9 bases matching TRBD2. V dropped 4 bases and J dropped 5; count of bases not matched to a gene: 11. The V gene's germline CDR1 is SQVTM and CDR2 ANQGSEA. The CDR3 covers 15 residues. Written as DNA, the CDR3 is TGCAGCGTTGGTCTAGCGGGGCCGGGTCAGGAGACCCAGTACTTC. Its translation: CSVGLAGPGQETQYF.

The J gene is TRBJ2-3, the V gene TRBV2, with D perhaps given as TRBD1 or TRBD2 (6 bases each). The V gene's germline CDR1 is SNHLY and CDR2 FYNNEI. The CDR3 has 13 residues. V was cut by 7 bases and J by 5 bases, with 13 bases left in between. CDR3 nucleotides: TGTGCCAGCACGGGCGGAGGGGGAGATACGCAGTATTTT. It specifies CASTGGGGDTQYF.

This clonotype showed up just a few times. The rearrangement joins TRBV7-3 to TRBJ2-1, with TRBD2 as a possible D gene (5 bases). The germline gives CDR1 SGHTA, CDR2 FQGTGA. The CDR3 runs to 13 residues. Trimming took off 3 bases at V and 11 bases at J, with 14 bases between the two ends. For the CDR3, the DNA is TGTGCCAGCAGCTTCCTAGCCCTAGATCAGCAGTTCTTC. It codes for CASSFLALDQQFF.

This clonotype has a count of ten or more. The chain links TRBV7-2 to TRBJ2-1, with 8 bases that match TRBD2. The CDR3 is 15 amino acids. Germline trimming cut 5 bases from V and 8 bases from J; bases unmatched to any gene: 11. Germline CDR1 reads SGHTA; CDR2 reads FQGNSA. The CDR3, as DNA: TGTGCCAGCAGCCGTTCGGGAGGGCCCGGGGATGAGCAGTTCTTC. This sequence encodes CASSRSGGPGDEQFF.

The chain uses TRBV5-1 and TRBJ2-1; perhaps TRBD1 as D (6 bases). V was trimmed by 6 bases and J by 5 bases, leaving 18 bases between them. Per the germline V gene, CDR1 is SGHRS and CDR2 is YFSETQ. CDR3 size: 15 residues. The CDR3 DNA reads as TGCGCCAGCACCCGCGAGGGCAGGGGAAACAATGAGCAGTTCTTC. Translation gives CASTREGRGNNEQFF.

CDR3 region: CASSSLGVQGNTEAFF. The CDR3 DNA follows: TGCGCCAGCAGCTCCTTAGGAGTTCAGGGAAACACTGAAGCTTTCTTT. The rearrangement joins TRBV5-1 to TRBJ1-1; D possibly corresponds to TRBD1 (5 bases). Germline V gene lookup returns CDR1 SGHRS and CDR2 YFSETQ. CDR3 size: 16 residues. Trimming took off 3 bases at V and 2 bases at J, with 17 bases between the two ends.

The V and J genes are TRBV11-2 and TRBJ2-2; 12 nucleotides match TRBD2. This CDR3 is 18 amino acids long. Germline trimming cut 5 bases from V and 1 base from J; bases unmatched to any gene: 8. The germline V gene encodes CDR1 SGHAT and CDR2 FQNNGV. CDR3 nucleotide sequence: TGTGCCAGCAGCCTGCTCTGGGGACTAGCGGGGAACACCGGGGAGCTGTTTTTT. Protein sequence: CASSLLWGLAGNTGELFF. Using reference TRBV11-2 and TRBJ2-2 for the parts outside the CDR3, the full variable domain is EAGVAQSPRYKIIEKRQSVAFWCNPISGHATLYWYQQILGQGPKLLIQFQNNGVVDDSQLPKDRFSAERLKGVDSTLKIQPAKLEDSAVYLCASSLLWGLAGNTGELFFGEGSRLTVL.

Only a few counts were recorded for this clonotype. The chain employs TRBV12-3 or TRBV12-4 and TRBJ2-1; TRBD2 agrees at 8 bases. Germline trimming cut 4 bases from V and 10 bases from J; bases unmatched to any gene: 9. This CDR3 has 14 residues. CDR3 sequence: CASSSGGALGEQFF. The CDR3 bases are TGTGCCAGCAGTTCCGGGGGGGCCCTTGGAGAGCAGTTCTTC.

Of note for this clonotype: The CDR3 end shows no conserved phenylalanine or tryptophan, and so a read error is likely. V usage is TRBV7-2 and J usage is TRBJ1-5; possible D gene TRBD1, 5 bases. Germline V CDR1 and CDR2: SGHTA, FQGNSA. V dropped 3 bases and J dropped 1 base, with 13 bases sitting between them. The CDR3 is made up of 16 amino acids. The CDR3 DNA reads as TGTGCCAGCAGCTTCAACAGGAGGGCAAGCAATCAGCCCCAGCATTTG. Protein: CASSFNRRASNQPQHL.

In its sample, this clonotype was seen many times. The V call is TRBV20-1, the J call TRBJ2-1; D is unresolved. Germline CDR1 is DFQATT and CDR2 is SNEGSKA (reference sequence). This CDR3 is 16 amino acids long. V lost 0 bases and J 3 bases, leaving 15 bases between the germline ends. Written as DNA, the CDR3 is TGCAGTGCTAGAGATCGAAGACCTCAGGACTACAATGAGCAGTTCTTC. Translating it yields CSARDRRPQDYNEQFF.

This clonotype was detected many times. The V call is TRBV12-3 or TRBV12-4, the J call TRBJ1-1; D is ambiguous. Trimming stripped 5 bases from V and 4 bases from J, with 11 bases between. The CDR3 length is 13 residues. The CDR3 coding sequence is TGTGCCAGCAGTAAGACCCTAACCACTGAAGCTTTCTTT. This encodes CASSKTLTTEAFF.

The J gene is TRBJ2-3, the V gene TRBV6-5; TRBD2 aligns across 9 bases. Trimming cost V 4 bases and J 2 bases; bases outside gene matches: 16. The germline gives CDR1 MNHEY, CDR2 SVGAGI. The length of the CDR3 is 19 residues. This CDR3 reads CASSFWGGGALSYTDTQYF. The DNA for the CDR3 is TGTGCCAGCAGTTTCTGGGGCGGGGGGGCCCTTTCTTACACAGATACGCAGTATTTT.

This clonotype appeared many times. V is TRBV28 and J is TRBJ1-6; possibly TRBD1 for D (5 bases). Looked up from germline, CDR1 is MDHEN and CDR2 is SYDVKM. V lost 3 bases and J 5 bases, leaving 14 bases between the germline ends. The CDR3 sequence is 16 residues long. Here the CDR3 DNA reads TGTGCCAGCAGTTTGGTGGGGAGGGGTAATAATTCACCCCTCCACTTT. Encoded protein: CASSLVGRGNNSPLHF.

The rearrangement uses TRBV28 and TRBJ2-7; 7 nucleotides agree with TRBD1. This CDR3 is 16 amino acids long. Germline CDR1 MDHEN, CDR2 SYDVKM. The junction had 11 bases not matched to a gene; V was cut back by 3 bases and J by 3 bases. The CDR3 region is CASSFAFWTGNYEQYF. The CDR3 DNA follows: TGTGCCAGCAGTTTCGCCTTTTGGACAGGAAACTACGAGCAGTACTTC.

This clonotype was counted ten times or more. CDR3 nucleotide sequence: TGCAGTGCTAGAGCCACAGGGAGCAATCAGCCCCAGCATTTT. Translating it yields CSARATGSNQPQHF. The V and J genes are TRBV20-1 and TRBJ1-5, with a weak D call TRBD1 (6 bases). The germline V gene encodes CDR1 DFQATT and CDR2 SNEGSKA (reference sequence). Trimming shortened V by 1 base and J by 1 base, and 8 bases separated the two germline ends. CDR3 length: 14 residues.

J is TRBJ2-2 and V is TRBV10-2, with 13 positions matching TRBD2. The CDR3 is 17 amino acids. Germline CDR1 is WSHSY and CDR2 is SAAADI. V was clipped by 2 bases and J by 7 bases; unmatched bases: 7. The CDR3 nucleotides are TGCGCCAGCAGTGAGGCATGGGGACTAGCGGGGAACGGGGAGCTGTTTTTT. Encoded protein: CASSEAWGLAGNGELFF.

The rearrangement links TRBV20-1 to TRBJ2-5; tentatively, D is TRBD2 (5 bases). The CDR3 length is 11 residues. In germline, CDR1 is DFQATT, CDR2 SNEGSKA (reference sequence). This CDR3 is CSTRHQETQYF. The CDR3 DNA is TGCAGCACTAGGCACCAAGAGACCCAGTACTTC.

This clonotype occurred many times. V gene TRBV27 combines with J gene TRBJ1-1; D not certain. Germline values: CDR1 MNHEY, CDR2 SMNVEV (reference sequence). Trimming cost V 7 bases and J 1 base, with 13 bases left between them. The CDR3 totals 14 residues. The CDR3 DNA reads TGTGCCAGCATCAGGATGGTTGGGAACACTGAAGCTTTCTTT. Protein sequence: CASIRMVGNTEAFF.